This T cell receptor (beta chain) was captured by sequencing in a study of blood T cell repertoires in COVID-19. Study background: Acute-phase and convalescent COVID-19 samples originated in the United States, Italy and Spain. Sources were T cells, B-cell-depleted T cells, or PBMCs; the material itself was cDNA or gDNA.

The germline CDR1 and CDR2 sequences are SSHAT and FNYEAQ (reference sequence). CDR3 length: 13 amino acids. Per the original data handling: Amplified reference gene primers provided the basis for estimating nucleated cell counts. Data came from immunoSEQ multiplex PCR; TCRdb stores just in-frame clones and leaves some out. Clonal size and the V and J genes are those of that table, whereas D and trimming came from the DNA. Of about 20,000 clones in the sample, 89% were seen once. Notes on this clone: An end of the junction does not agree with germline; a read error may underlie this.

This clonotype was sampled from a human donor in a cohort sampled during active COVID-19. The sample consisted of peripheral blood. This chain joins TRBV7-7 and TRBJ2-1; tentatively, D is TRBD1 (6 bases). CDR3 protein: CASSLDSSDEQFF. The CDR3 DNA follows: TGTGCTAGCAGCTTGGACAGCTCGGATGAGCAGTTCTTC.